This T cell receptor beta chain was identified in a study of shared clonotypes between healthy human individuals. Execution of the assay was at deep level. The assay was immunoSEQ multiplex PCR, and TCRdb's table has in-frame clones only and misses some. The top ten clones hold around 1.8% of a sample with 600,000 to 700,000 clones, around 73% of them seen once. Each of the donors was a healthy adult who was HIV-negative and had not had a recent acute infection or vaccination. The CDR3 extends over 14 amino acids. Germline V gene sequence: CDR1 KGHSH, CDR2 LQKENI. Trimming cost V 3 bases and J 3 bases, with 8 bases left between them.

The chain carries TRBV18 and TRBJ1-4, with D unclear. This clonotype was obtained from a woman aged 25 to 39 in good health. Input material: memory CD4+ T cells sorted from blood. Described subset: CD45RA-negative fraction. CDR3 sequence reads: CASSPRVPNEKLFF. The DNA for the CDR3 is TGTGCCAGCTCACCGAGGGTACCTAATGAAAAACTGTTTTTT.